Reported below is one TCR beta chain. There are 17 residues in the CDR3. V lost 3 bases and J 0 bases, leaving 15 bases between the germline ends. The data belong to a study of blood T cell repertoires in COVID-19. On the study more broadly: Acute-phase and convalescent COVID-19 samples originated in the United States, Italy and Spain.

Profiling relied on immunoSEQ multiplex PCR, and the TCRdb table lists in-frame clones only, not all of them. In the table there are roughly 60,000 clones, roughly 85% of which are singletons. The receptor comes from a human donor in a cohort sampled during active COVID-19. This chain uses TRBV23-1 with TRBJ2-1; possible D gene TRBD2, 5 bases. TRBV23-1 falls under the ORF class, with uncertain function. Sequenced input: peripheral blood. The CDR3 here is CASSHRRSGSSYNEQFF. In DNA, the CDR3 is TGCGCCAGCAGTCACCGGAGGAGCGGTAGCTCCTACAATGAGCAGTTCTTC.